This T cell receptor beta chain was recovered during a study of cytomegalovirus exposure and HLA in healthy donors. The PCR ran on 60 Vbeta and 13 Jbeta primers. This table comes from immunoSEQ multiplex PCR, and its TCRdb copy is limited to in-frame clones, with some not included. The data hold roughly 73,000 clones, with 75% observed a single time. The CDR3 loop spans 13 amino acids. The V gene's germline CDR1 is MNHNS and CDR2 SASEGT. Trimming stripped 2 bases from V and 11 bases from J, with 13 bases between. This clone was detected a few times. Sequenced: PBMCs. The rearrangement uses TRBV6-1 and TRBJ2-1, with D perhaps TRBD2 (5 bases). The sequence derives from a man aged 65-85 years in good health and CMV-seronegative. The CDR3 protein is CASSEKTKGKQFF. Here the CDR3 DNA reads TGTGCCAGCAGTGAAAAGACTAAGGGAAAGCAGTTCTTC.